The present TCR beta chain was sequenced within a study of blood T cells in healthy people across ages. In the study overall: About one barcoded beta molecule per two T cells was captured by template switching. General study findings and limits: Per-million-T-cell TCR beta diversity fell roughly linearly with age. The study could not conclusively compare naive and antigen-experienced cells, given its unsorted PBMCs.

A second about 7 to 12 cycle PCR used barcoded and J-beta primers. TCRdb analysed the 5' RACE reads with MiXCR anew, one entry per CDR3 protein. The sample records 1.5 million to 2 million distinct CDR3 sequences, about 35% being singletons. As concerns this clonotype: No antigen is known for it.

With V trimmed by 8 bases and J by 8 bases, 15 bases remained unmatched. CDR3 length: 15 residues. The germline V gene encodes CDR1 MNHEY and CDR2 SMNVEV (reference sequence). Per sample, no less than 5 micrograms of total RNA were extracted. The J gene is TRBJ2-1, the V gene TRBV27; 7 bases map to TRBD2. The source material was blood. The receptor was isolated from a woman in her 30s in good health. The DNA for the CDR3 is TGTGCCAGCCCCGGTAGTAGGGAGGGCGCGGATGAGCAGTTCTTC. Its translation is CASPGSREGADEQFF.